These 17 T cell receptor beta chains came from one sample sequenced in a study of CD8+CD57+ T cells in acquired aplastic anemia. CDR3 and TCR beta VDJ profiling relied on genomic DNA as the template. MiXCR, applied by TCRdb to the reads, yields one record per CDR3 protein. The sample consists of about 40,000 distinct CDR3 sequences, about 63% of them appearing once. Sequenced patients had shown CD8+CD57+ cell expansion by flow cytometry. The specimen sequenced was sorted CD4+, CD8+, or CD8+CD57+ T cells (not recorded which) from PBMCs. The receptors were gathered from a human donor with aplastic anemia.

This clonotype was counted between two and nine times. Just one base apart from a much larger clone, this may be a read error. The final CDR3 position lacks the conserved phenylalanine or tryptophan, pointing to a likely read error. J is TRBJ2-3 and V is TRBV6-1, with D unresolved. The V end was cut by 6 bases, the J end by 4 bases, with 11 bases between. CDR1 is MNHNS, CDR2 SASEGT, per germline. The CDR3 is 13 residues long. CDR3: CASSKLVPDTQYS. The CDR3 DNA follows: TGTGCCAGCAGCAAGCTAGTTCCAGATACGCAGTATTCT.

J is TRBJ1-1 and V is TRBV12-3 or TRBV12-4; 7 positions agree with TRBD1. After removal of 8 bases from V and 1 base from J, the junction contained 7 bases not matched to a gene. The CDR3 contains 14 residues. The CDR3 loop reads CASGQQGRNTEAFF. The CDR3, as DNA: TGTGCCAGCGGACAACAGGGGCGGAACACTGAAGCTTTCTTT.

This clonotype was counted only a few times. Relative to the germline gene, one junction end is altered; a read error may explain this. The V and J genes are TRBV7-9 and TRBJ2-3; D ambiguous. This CDR3 is built from 10 residues. The germline V gene encodes CDR1 SEHNR and CDR2 FQNEAQ (reference sequence). CDR3 sequence (DNA): TGTGCCAGCAGCGAAGATACGCAGTGTTTT. This codes for CASSEDTQCF.

The chain links TRBV24-1 to TRBJ2-5; D remains ambiguous. Per germline, CDR1 KGHDR and CDR2 SFDVKD. V shed 4 bases and J shed 5 bases, with 13 bases lying between them. The length of the CDR3 is 14 residues. The CDR3 spells CATSDDFSTETQYF. The CDR3 DNA sequence: TGTGCCACCAGTGACGACTTTTCGACGGAGACCCAGTACTTC.

This clonotype was seen at least ten times. The gene calls are TRBV7-9 and TRBJ1-2; the match to TRBD1 covers 7 bases. This CDR3 has 16 amino acids. Germline V gives CDR1 SEHNR, CDR2 FQNEAQ (reference sequence). The trim removed 5 bases at V and 2 bases at J, leaving 11 bases unmatched. The CDR3 sequence is CASSSGQERSNYGYTF. CDR3 nucleotide sequence: TGTGCCAGCAGCAGTGGACAGGAACGATCAAACTATGGCTACACCTTC.

The V call is TRBV7-2, the J call TRBJ2-7, with TRBD1 as a possible D gene (6 bases). The V end was cut by 3 bases, the J end by 4 bases, with 7 bases between. In germline, CDR1 is SGHTA, CDR2 FQGNSA. The CDR3 extends over 12 amino acids. This CDR3 reads CASSFQGYEQYF. The DNA for the CDR3 is TGTGCCAGCAGCTTTCAGGGGTACGAGCAGTACTTC.

The chain has TRBV2 and TRBJ1-6, with D perhaps matching TRBD1 (6 bases). V was cut by 6 bases and J by 8 bases, with 14 bases left in between. The CDR3 extends over 14 amino acids. Per germline, CDR1 SNHLY and CDR2 FYNNEI. The chain's CDR3 is CASRPDSWDSPLHF. CDR3 bases: TGTGCCAGCAGGCCGGACAGTTGGGATTCACCCCTCCACTTT. The whole variable domain, filled in from reference TRBV2 and TRBJ1-6, reads EPEVTQTPSHQVTQMGQEVILRCVPISNHLYFYWYRQILGQKVEFLVSFYNNEISEKSEIFDDQFSVERPDGSNFTLKIRSTKLEDSAMYFCASRPDSWDSPLHFGNGTRLTVT.

This clonotype was recorded only once. The gene calls are TRBV24-1 and TRBJ2-1, with 7 bases aligning to TRBD1. This CDR3 is 13 amino acids long. V lost 8 bases, J lost 6 bases, and 6 bases stayed unmatched. Germline lookup yields CDR1 KGHDR and CDR2 SFDVKD. The CDR3 nucleotides read TGTGCCACCACAGGGACAGTCGGCAATGAGCAGTTCTTC. Translation: CATTGTVGNEQFF.

This clonotype was counted at least ten times. The J gene is TRBJ1-1, the V gene TRBV24-1; the D is unclear. Trimming stripped 10 bases from V and 1 base from J, with 12 bases between. The CDR3 loop spans 13 amino acids. From germline, CDR1 is KGHDR and CDR2 SFDVKD. The CDR3 here is CATQAGPNTEAFF. The CDR3 bases are TGTGCCACTCAGGCTGGGCCGAACACTGAAGCTTTCTTT.

This chain uses TRBV10-3 with TRBJ2-1, with TRBD2 matching 14 bases. Trimming removed 3 bases from V and 4 bases from J; junction bases left unmatched: 2. The CDR3 contains 16 residues. In germline, CDR1 is ENHRY, CDR2 SYGVKD. CDR3 region: CAISEGTSGGYNEQFF. The CDR3 DNA reads TGTGCCATCAGTGAAGGGACTAGCGGGGGTTACAATGAGCAGTTCTTC.

This clonotype occurred once. The J gene is TRBJ2-5, the V gene TRBV5-4; possibly TRBD2 for D (6 bases). Trimming pared 4 bases from V and 6 bases from J, leaving 22 bases between. The length of the CDR3 is 16 residues. Looked up from germline, CDR1 is SGHNT and CDR2 is YYREEE (reference sequence). CDR3 sequence reads: CASSRDRQGGLKTQYF. The CDR3 bases are TGTGCCAGCAGCCGGGATCGGCAGGGAGGATTGAAGACCCAGTACTTC.

This rearrangement joins TRBV15 to TRBJ2-5; D remains unclear. The V gene lost 0 bases and the J gene lost 5 bases, with 16 bases spanning the gap. The CDR3 has 16 amino acids. Germline loops: CDR1 LNHNV, CDR2 YYDKDF (reference sequence). This CDR3 reads CATSRDGGVMGETQYF. For the CDR3, the DNA is TGTGCCACCAGCAGAGATGGTGGGGTCATGGGGGAGACCCAGTACTTC.

The J gene is TRBJ2-5, the V gene TRBV15; D call uncertain. Germline V gene sequence: CDR1 LNHNV, CDR2 YYDKDF (reference sequence). The V and J ends lost 1 base and 2 bases respectively, with 8 bases between them. The CDR3 is 14 amino acids. This chain's CDR3 is CATSRGRQQETQYF. In DNA form, the CDR3 reads TGTGCCACCAGCAGAGGAAGGCAGCAAGAGACCCAGTACTTC.

This rearrangement joins TRBV2 to TRBJ2-1; TRBD1 aligns across 12 bases. The J segment lost 10 bases and the V segment lost 6 bases, leaving 4 bases of the junction unmatched. The CDR3 runs 13 residues. Germline V lookup: CDR1 SNHLY, CDR2 FYNNEI. The CDR3 bases are TGTGCCAGCAGGAGGGACAGGGGGCAGGAGCAGTTCTTC. It encodes CASRRDRGQEQFF.

The chain recombines TRBV7-9 with TRBJ2-5; D possibly matches TRBD1 or TRBD2 (5 bases each). This CDR3 comprises 15 residues. The germline CDR1 and CDR2 sequences are SEHNR and FQNEAQ (reference sequence). Trimming pared 0 bases from V and 5 bases from J, leaving 13 bases between. CDR3 bases: TGTGCCAGCAGCTTAGCGGGGGATGTGGGGGAGACCCAGTACTTC. The encoded protein is CASSLAGDVGETQYF.

The rearrangement joins TRBV2 to TRBJ2-2; D is perhaps TRBD1 (5 bases). V lost 5 bases, J lost 6 bases, and 13 bases lay in between. CDR3 length equals 14 residues. Germline loops: CDR1 SNHLY, CDR2 FYNNEI. CDR3 residues: CASSKAGKSGELFF. The CDR3 nucleotides are TGTGCCAGCAGTAAGGCAGGGAAGTCCGGGGAGCTGTTTTTT.

The chain couples TRBV6-2 or TRBV6-3 to TRBJ2-5; 7 bases align to TRBD1. After removal of 8 bases from V and 1 base from J, the junction contained 4 bases not matched to a gene. Germline V gene sequence: CDR1 MNHEY, CDR2 SVGEGT. The CDR3 is 13 residues long. CDR3 loop: CASARTGQETQYF. The CDR3 DNA follows: TGTGCCAGCGCCCGGACAGGCCAAGAGACCCAGTACTTC.